This TCR beta chain appears in the sequencing data of a study of shared clonotypes between healthy human individuals. Study results and limitations: Against clonotypes common to all four donors, non-shared ones had lower generation probabilities.

This table comes from immunoSEQ multiplex PCR, and its TCRdb copy is limited to in-frame clones, with some not included. This sample has about a million clones, with 77% found just once. Between the trimmed V and J ends, which lost 4 bases and 1 base, there was a span of 13 bases. This CDR3 is built from 16 residues. CDR1 is MDHEN, CDR2 SYDVKM, per germline. Remarks on this clone: Its specificity is not known.

The J gene is TRBJ1-4, the V gene TRBV28; D is uncertain. The sample consisted of memory CD4+ T cells from PBMCs. Subset defined: CD45RA-negative fraction. The source of this sequence is a man aged 18 to 29 in good health. Some clones in this sample may be carry-over from other donors' samples. The CDR3 loop is CASSSRDQRTNEKLFF. The CDR3 nucleotides are TGTGCCAGCAGTTCTCGCGACCAGAGAACTAATGAAAAACTGTTTTTT. The full variable domain, rest sourced from reference TRBV28 and TRBJ1-4, is DVKVTQSSRYLVKRTGEKVFLECVQDMDHENMFWYRQDPGLGLRLIYFSYDVKMKEKGDIPEGYSVSREKKERFSLILESASTNQTSMYLCASSSRDQRTNEKLFFGSGTQLSVL.